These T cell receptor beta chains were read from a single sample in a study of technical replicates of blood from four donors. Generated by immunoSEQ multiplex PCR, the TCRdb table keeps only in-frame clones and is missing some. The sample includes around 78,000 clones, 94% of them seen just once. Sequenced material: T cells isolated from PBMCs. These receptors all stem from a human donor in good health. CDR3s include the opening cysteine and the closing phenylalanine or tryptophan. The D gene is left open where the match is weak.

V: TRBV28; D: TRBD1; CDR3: CASSFLRDRGLNEQFF
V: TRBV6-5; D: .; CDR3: CASSPGESFQPQHF
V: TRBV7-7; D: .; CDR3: CASSLQGPFGEQYF
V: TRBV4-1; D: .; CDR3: CASAGMGRARRDREKLFF
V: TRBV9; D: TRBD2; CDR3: CASSARGGAIFNEQFF
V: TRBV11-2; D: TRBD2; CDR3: CASSSLAGADTGELFF
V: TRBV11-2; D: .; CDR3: CASTPGVAKNIQYF
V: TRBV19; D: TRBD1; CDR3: CASSITGVGGNTIYF
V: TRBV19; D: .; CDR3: CAHLLVGSDEQYF
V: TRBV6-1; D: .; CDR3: CASSDPPRGTYEQYF
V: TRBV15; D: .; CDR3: CATSRDRAGETQYF
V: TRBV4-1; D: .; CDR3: CASSQAPVSHYGYTF
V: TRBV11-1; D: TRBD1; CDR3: CASSDDRVVSLQYF
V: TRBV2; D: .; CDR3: CASSERAWGANYGYTF
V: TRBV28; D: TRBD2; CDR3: CASSPTSGATDTQYF
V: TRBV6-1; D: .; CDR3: CASSEGGGNEKLFF
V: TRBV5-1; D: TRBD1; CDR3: CASSGGTVATNEKLFF
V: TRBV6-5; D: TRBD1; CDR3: CASSYSDRGDQPQHF
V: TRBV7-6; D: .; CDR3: CASSLRSDTQYF
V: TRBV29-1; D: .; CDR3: CSVEDRGLSETQYF